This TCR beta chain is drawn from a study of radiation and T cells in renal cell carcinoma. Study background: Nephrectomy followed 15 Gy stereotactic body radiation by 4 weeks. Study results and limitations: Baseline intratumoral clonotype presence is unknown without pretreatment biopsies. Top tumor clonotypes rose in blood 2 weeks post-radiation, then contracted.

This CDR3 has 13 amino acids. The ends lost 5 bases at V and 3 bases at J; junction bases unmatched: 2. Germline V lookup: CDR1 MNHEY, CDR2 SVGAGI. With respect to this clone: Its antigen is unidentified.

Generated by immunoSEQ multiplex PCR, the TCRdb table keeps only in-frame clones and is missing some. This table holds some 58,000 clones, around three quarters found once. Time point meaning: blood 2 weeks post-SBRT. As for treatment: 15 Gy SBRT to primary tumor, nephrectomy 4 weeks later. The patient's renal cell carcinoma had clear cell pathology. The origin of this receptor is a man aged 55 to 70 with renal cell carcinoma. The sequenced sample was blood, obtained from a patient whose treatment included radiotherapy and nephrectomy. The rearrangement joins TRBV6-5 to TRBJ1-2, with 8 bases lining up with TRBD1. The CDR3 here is CASSRQGYYGYTF. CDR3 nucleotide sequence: TGTGCCAGCAGTAGACAGGGGTACTATGGCTACACCTTC.